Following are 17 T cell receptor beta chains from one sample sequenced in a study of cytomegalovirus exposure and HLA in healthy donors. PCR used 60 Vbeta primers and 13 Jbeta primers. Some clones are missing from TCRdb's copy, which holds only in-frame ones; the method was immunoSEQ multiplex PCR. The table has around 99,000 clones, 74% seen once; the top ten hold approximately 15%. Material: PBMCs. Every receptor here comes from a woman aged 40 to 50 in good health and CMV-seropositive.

The CDR3 is CASSRIPGLAGGEQYF. CDR3 in DNA: TGCGCCAGCAGCCGAATCCCGGGACTAGCGGGGGGTGAGCAGTACTTC. The chain employs TRBV4-1 and TRBJ2-7, with 15 bases identical to TRBD2. CDR3 length equals 16 residues. V dropped 4 bases and J dropped 7; count of bases not matched to a gene: 8. Germline-derived CDR1 and CDR2 are MGHRA and YSYEKL.

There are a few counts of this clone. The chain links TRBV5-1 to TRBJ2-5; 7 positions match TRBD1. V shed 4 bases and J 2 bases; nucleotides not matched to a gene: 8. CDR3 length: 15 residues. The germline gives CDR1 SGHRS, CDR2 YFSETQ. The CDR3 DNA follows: TGCGCCAGCAGCACCTTGACAGGGCCGCAAGAGACCCAGTACTTC. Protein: CASSTLTGPQETQYF.

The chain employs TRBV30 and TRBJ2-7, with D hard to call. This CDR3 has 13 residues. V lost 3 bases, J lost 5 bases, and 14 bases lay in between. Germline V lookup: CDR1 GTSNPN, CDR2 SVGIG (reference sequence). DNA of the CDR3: TGTGCCTGGAGCAAAGCCTTTAAGAACGAGCAGTACTTC. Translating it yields CAWSKAFKNEQYF.

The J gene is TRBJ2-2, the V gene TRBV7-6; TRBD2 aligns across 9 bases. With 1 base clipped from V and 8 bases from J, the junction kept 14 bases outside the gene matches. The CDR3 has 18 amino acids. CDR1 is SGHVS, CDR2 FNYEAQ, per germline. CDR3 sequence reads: CASSLVGLAGFATGELFF. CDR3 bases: TGTGCCAGCAGCTTAGTCGGGCTAGCGGGGTTTGCCACGGGGGAGCTGTTTTTT.

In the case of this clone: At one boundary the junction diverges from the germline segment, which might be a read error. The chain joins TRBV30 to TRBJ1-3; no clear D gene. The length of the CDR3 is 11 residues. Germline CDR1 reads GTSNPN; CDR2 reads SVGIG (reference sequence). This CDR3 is CAWTLGNTIYF. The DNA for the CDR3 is TGTGCTTGGACCCTTGGAAACACCATATATTTT.

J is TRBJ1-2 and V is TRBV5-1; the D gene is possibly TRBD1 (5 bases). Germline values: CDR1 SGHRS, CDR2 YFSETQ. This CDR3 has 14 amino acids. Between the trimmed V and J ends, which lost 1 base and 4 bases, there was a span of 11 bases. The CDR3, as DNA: TGCGCCAGCAGCTTGAGTCCAGGGCTCTATGGCTACACCTTC. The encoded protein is CASSLSPGLYGYTF. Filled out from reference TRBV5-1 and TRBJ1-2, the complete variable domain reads KAGVTQTPRYLIKTRGQQVTLSCSPISGHRSVSWYQQTPGQGLQFLFEYFSETQRNKGNFPGRFSGRQFSNSRSEMNVSTLELGDSALYLCASSLSPGLYGYTFGSGTRLTVV.

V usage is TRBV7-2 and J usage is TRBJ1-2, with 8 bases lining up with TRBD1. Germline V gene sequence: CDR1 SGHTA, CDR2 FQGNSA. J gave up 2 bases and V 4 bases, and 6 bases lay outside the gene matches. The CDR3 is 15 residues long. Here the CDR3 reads CASSSYRGGNYGYTF. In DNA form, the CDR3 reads TGTGCCAGCAGCTCCTACAGGGGGGGAAACTATGGCTACACCTTC.

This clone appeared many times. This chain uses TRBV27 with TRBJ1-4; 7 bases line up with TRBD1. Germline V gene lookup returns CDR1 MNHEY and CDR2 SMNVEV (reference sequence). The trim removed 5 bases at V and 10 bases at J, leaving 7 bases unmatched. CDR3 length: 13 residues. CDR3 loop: CASSPGDSRKLFF. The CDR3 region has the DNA TGTGCCAGCAGTCCAGGGGACAGCCGAAAACTGTTTTTT. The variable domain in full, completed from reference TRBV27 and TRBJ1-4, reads EAQVTQNPRYLITVTGKKLTVTCSQNMNHEYMSWYRQDPGLGLRQIYYSMNVEVTDKGDVPEGYKVSRKEKRNFPLILESPSPNQTSLYFCASSPGDSRKLFFGSGTQLSVL.

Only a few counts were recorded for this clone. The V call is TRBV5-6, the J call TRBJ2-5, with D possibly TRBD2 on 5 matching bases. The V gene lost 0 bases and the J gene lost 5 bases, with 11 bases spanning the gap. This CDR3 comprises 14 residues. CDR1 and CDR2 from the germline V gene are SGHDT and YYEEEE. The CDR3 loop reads CASSLGSGMETQYF. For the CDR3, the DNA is TGTGCCAGCAGCTTGGGGTCGGGGATGGAGACCCAGTACTTC.

The CDR3 sequence is CASQPTMNTEAFF. The CDR3 DNA reads TGTGCCAGCCAACCTACCATGAACACTGAAGCTTTCTTT. The chain recombines TRBV6-1 with TRBJ1-1; D gene uncertain. V dropped 8 bases and J dropped 0 bases, with 10 bases sitting between them. The germline CDR1 and CDR2 sequences are MNHNS and SASEGT. The CDR3 totals 13 residues.

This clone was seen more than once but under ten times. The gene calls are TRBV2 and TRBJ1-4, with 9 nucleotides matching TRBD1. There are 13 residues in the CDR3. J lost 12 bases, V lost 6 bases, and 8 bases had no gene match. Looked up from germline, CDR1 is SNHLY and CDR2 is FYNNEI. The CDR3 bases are TGTGCCAGCAGGGCCGGGACAGGGACTGAACTGTTTTTT. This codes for CASRAGTGTELFF. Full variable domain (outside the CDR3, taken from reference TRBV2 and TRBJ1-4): EPEVTQTPSHQVTQMGQEVILRCVPISNHLYFYWYRQILGQKVEFLVSFYNNEISEKSEIFDDQFSVERPDGSNFTLKIRSTKLEDSAMYFCASRAGTGTELFFGSGTQLSVL.

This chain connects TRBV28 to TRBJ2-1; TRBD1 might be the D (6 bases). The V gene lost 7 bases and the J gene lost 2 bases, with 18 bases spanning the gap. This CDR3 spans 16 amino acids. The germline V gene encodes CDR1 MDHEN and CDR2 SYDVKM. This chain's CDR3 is CASTLGFGGPYNEQFF. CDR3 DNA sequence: TGTGCCAGCACCTTGGGTTTTGGGGGCCCCTACAATGAGCAGTTCTTC.

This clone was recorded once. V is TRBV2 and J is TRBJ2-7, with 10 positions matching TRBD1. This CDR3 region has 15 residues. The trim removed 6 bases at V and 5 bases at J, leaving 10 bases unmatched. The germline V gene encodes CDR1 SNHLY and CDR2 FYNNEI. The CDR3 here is CASRGPTGGFHEQYF. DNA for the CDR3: TGTGCCAGCAGGGGACCGACAGGGGGCTTTCACGAGCAGTACTTC.

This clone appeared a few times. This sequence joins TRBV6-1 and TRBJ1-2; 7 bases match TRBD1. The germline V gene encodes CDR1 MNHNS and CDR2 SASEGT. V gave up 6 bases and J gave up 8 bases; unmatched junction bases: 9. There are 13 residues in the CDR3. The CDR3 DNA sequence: TGTGCCAGCAGCCGCGGGACAGTGGACGGCTACACCTTC. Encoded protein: CASSRGTVDGYTF.

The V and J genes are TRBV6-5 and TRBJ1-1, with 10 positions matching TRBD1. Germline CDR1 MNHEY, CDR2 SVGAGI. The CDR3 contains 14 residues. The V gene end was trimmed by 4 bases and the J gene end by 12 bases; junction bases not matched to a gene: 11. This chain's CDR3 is CASSSGQGTGTPFF. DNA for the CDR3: TGTGCCAGCAGTTCGGGACAGGGGACGGGAACCCCTTTCTTT.

CDR3 sequence: CASSRSTGSTGELFF. The CDR3 region has the DNA TGCGCCAGCAGTCGTAGTACAGGGTCCACCGGGGAGCTGTTTTTT. The chain uses TRBV5-1 and TRBJ2-2; D may be TRBD1 (6 bases). CDR3 length: 15 amino acids. The V gene lost 5 bases and the J gene lost 4 bases, with 15 bases spanning the gap. CDR1 is SGHRS, CDR2 YFSETQ, per germline.

The CDR3 DNA follows: TGTGCCAGCAGCTCCCGGGGGGAGGGCGAGCAGTACTTC. Its protein is CASSSRGEGEQYF. The V call is TRBV7-2, the J call TRBJ2-7, with 7 nucleotides matching TRBD2. The CDR3 length is 13 residues. Germline CDR1 reads SGHTA; CDR2 reads FQGNSA. J was trimmed by 6 bases and V by 4 bases; bases with no gene match: 6.